The sequence of this T cell receptor beta chain was determined in a study of cytomegalovirus exposure and HLA in healthy donors. A multiplex PCR was run with 60 Vbeta primers and 13 Jbeta primers. Original analysis: Later, some 75 million unique TCR beta chains were counted in an analysis, and 10 million to 12 million of them were shared. TCRdb keeps only in-frame clones here, not all; method: immunoSEQ multiplex PCR. For V, J and clone size, that table is used; D and trimming come from the DNA. The sample includes roughly 190,000 clones, 70% to 75% of them seen just once. General study points: According to an earlier analysis, most TCR beta V segments yielded productive rearrangements about 90% or about 30% of the time. As was reported, the HLA-A and HLA-B alleles of most subjects were accurately predicted from TCR beta sequences.

This clone was counted a few times. What it recognizes is unknown. Trimming took 4 bases from V and 3 from J, leaving 13 bases between them. The CDR3 is 14 residues long. The V gene's germline CDR1 is MDHEN and CDR2 SYDVKM. The sequencing input was PBMCs. V gene TRBV28 combines with J gene TRBJ2-7; no clear D. This clonotype originated in a man aged 25-45 years in good health and CMV-seropositive. The CDR3: CASSSPPLNYEQYF. In DNA, the CDR3 is TGTGCCAGCAGTTCCCCCCCCCTAAACTACGAGCAGTACTTC.